Listed below are T cell receptor beta chains from one sample, sequenced in a study of regulatory T cells in long-lasting Graves disease. TCRdb re-called the multiplex PCR reads with MiXCR, one entry per CDR3 protein. The sample comprises approximately 540,000 distinct CDR3 sequences, around 12% of which are singletons, and roughly 8.2% rests with the top ten. The same data also went into a second study, on T cells in Graves' hyperthyroidism and ophthalmopathy.

Material: peripheral blood mononuclear cells (PBMCs), obtained at new diagnosis, from a patient treated with antithyroid drugs. These receptors came from a woman in her thirties with Graves disease. CDR3s include the opening cysteine and the closing phenylalanine or tryptophan. D genes are given only for firm matches. Only some rows state a clone size, as once, few, many or a class for expanded clones.

>TRBJ1-4|many|TRBV30|17|TRBD1
TGTGCCTGGAGTGTGGTCCGGACAGGGTCCCCTAATGAAAAACTGTTTTTT
CAWSVVRTGSPNEKLFF
>TRBJ2-1|few|TRBV28|12|TRBD1
TGTGGGACAGGGGTATCCTACAATGAGCAGTTCTTC
CGTGVSYNEQFF
>TRBJ2-1|.|TRBV12-3/TRBV12-4|15|.
TGTGCCAGCAGTGCCGGACTAAGTGGATACAATGAGCAGTTCTTC
CASSAGLSGYNEQFF
>TRBJ2-7|.|TRBV14|14|.
TGTGCCAGCAGCCCCTGGGACTTCTCCTACGAGCAGTACTTC
CASSPWDFSYEQYF
>TRBJ2-1|.|TRBV20-1|16|TRBD2
TGCAGTGCTAGAGAGGAAGGAGCGGGAGGCCGCGATGAGCAGTTCTTC
CSAREEGAGGRDEQFF
>TRBJ1-6|many|TRBV4-3|12|TRBD1
TGCGCCAGCAGTGACAGGGGTTCACCCCTCCACTTT
CASSDRGSPLHF
>TRBJ2-3|few|TRBV5-4|14|.
TGTGCCAGCAGACCGCCGTCTAGCACAGATACGCAGTATTTT
CASRPPSSTDTQYF
>TRBJ2-5|.|TRBV7-9|16|.
TGTGCCAGCAGCTTAGAGGGCAGGGGTCTACAAGAGACCCAGTACTTC
CASSLEGRGLQETQYF
>TRBJ1-5|.|TRBV6-2/TRBV6-3|15|.
TGTGCCAGCAGTTACTCAGCAGGGAACAATCAGCCCCAGCATTTT
CASSYSAGNNQPQHF
>TRBJ2-5|many|TRBV7-9|15|.
TGTGCCAGCAGCTTATTCCAGCGGAGGGGGGAGACCCAGTACTTC
CASSLFQRRGETQYF
>TRBJ2-7|few|TRBV6-4|14|.
TGTGCCAGCAGTGGGGGACTGCGGACCTACGAGCAGTACTTC
CASSGGLRTYEQYF
>TRBJ1-2|many|TRBV6-1|17|TRBD1
TGTGCCAGCAGTGCGGGACAGGTGGTGAGGGGATCCTCTGGCTACACCTTC
CASSAGQVVRGSSGYTF
>TRBJ2-5|.|TRBV5-6|15|.
TGTGCCAGCAGCTTGGACCGTTTAGTGGCTTTTACCCAGTACTTC
CASSLDRLVAFTQYF
>TRBJ1-4|many|TRBV20-1|14|.
TGCAGTGCTCAGAGACAGGCAACTAATGAAAAACTGTTTTTT
CSAQRQATNEKLFF
>TRBJ2-7|many|TRBV7-2|15|TRBD2
TGTGCCAGCAGCCTCGGACTAGCGGGAGCGATCGAGCAGTACTTC
CASSLGLAGAIEQYF
>TRBJ2-7|many|TRBV6-1|15|TRBD2
TGTGCCAGCAGTGACCCTAGCGGGGGAGCCTACGAGCAGTACTTC
CASSDPSGGAYEQYF
>TRBJ1-3|.|TRBV7-9|14|.
TGTGCCAGCAGCTTAGATCCAGGGCTCGGCACCATATATTTT
CASSLDPGLGTIYF
>TRBJ2-1|many|TRBV27|15|TRBD2
TGTGCCAGCAGCTTCGGAGTCCGGGGGGACAATGAGCAGTTCTTC
CASSFGVRGDNEQFF
>TRBJ1-2|few|TRBV20-1|15|TRBD1
TGCAGTGCTAGACCTAACCAGGGGGCCGTCGAGGGCTACACCTTC
CSARPNQGAVEGYTF
>TRBJ1-1|.|TRBV18|17|.
TGTGCCAGCTCACCACGTATTGCGGGCCGGATGAACACTGAAGCTTTCTTT
CASSPRIAGRMNTEAFF
>TRBJ1-4|many|TRBV2|14|.
TGTGCCAGCAGTGAAGGCGGGACTAATGAAAAACTGTTTTTT
CASSEGGTNEKLFF
>TRBJ2-3|.|TRBV10-1|18|.
TGCGCCAGCAGTGATCCGGGCGTAGGATTCCATAGCACAGATACGCAGTATTTT
CASSDPGVGFHSTDTQYF
>TRBJ2-1|many|TRBV27|10|.
TGTGCCAGGCTGGGGAATGAGCAGTTCTTC
CARLGNEQFF
>TRBJ2-3|many|TRBV2|16|.
TGTGCCAGCAGCCCCGAACGACAACCTGATCCAGATACGCAGTATTTT
CASSPERQPDPDTQYF
>TRBJ2-1|many|TRBV3-1|17|TRBD2
TGTGCCAGCAGCCGCGGACTAGCGGGAGGCCCCAGGAATGAGCAGTTCTTC
CASSRGLAGGPRNEQFF
>TRBJ2-1|.|TRBV9|15|.
TGTGCCAGCAGCCGGGGAGGGGGGGCCCACAATGAGCAGTTCTTC
CASSRGGGAHNEQFF
>TRBJ1-5|few|TRBV30|15|.
TGTGCCTGGAGTGGGTTTGGACACCTAAATCAGCCCCAGCATTTT
CAWSGFGHLNQPQHF
>TRBJ2-7|many|TRBV11-3|12|.
TGTGCCAGCAGTCCACAGGAGACCGAGCAGTACTTC
CASSPQETEQYF